These T cell receptor beta chains were read from a single sample in a study of OX40 agonist ivuxolimab in advanced cancers. Method: immunoSEQ multiplex PCR; TCRdb's copy keeps in-frame clones and lacks some. In the table there are roughly 76,000 clones, roughly 85% of which are singletons. The source was CD4+ or CD8+ T cells sorted from blood, collected in a trial of the OX40 agonist ivuxolimab. The origin of the receptors is an adult with an advanced solid tumor such as melanoma, head and neck, liver or kidney cancer. Each CDR3 is given with its conserved first and last residue. D genes are given only for firm matches. Rows may omit the clone size; those that give it use once, few, many or a size class.

TRBJ2-3,.,TRBD1,TRBV5-1,CASSLSGTGTQYF,TGCGCCAGCAGCCTCTCCGGGACAGGTACGCAGTATTTT
TRBJ1-1,.,TRBD1,TRBV11-2,CASSYQGGRTEAFF,TGTGCCAGCAGCTACCAGGGGGGGAGGACTGAAGCTTTCTTT
TRBJ2-5,.,.,TRBV11-2,CASSPAGWQETQYF,TGTGCCAGCAGCCCAGCTGGTTGGCAAGAGACCCAGTACTTC
TRBJ1-1,.,TRBD1,TRBV6-5,CASSYPGTGGRTEAFF,TGTGCCAGCAGTTACCCCGGGACAGGGGGCCGGACTGAAGCTTTCTTT
TRBJ1-1,.,.,TRBV6-6,CASSYSSGIWVTEAFF,TGTGCCAGCAGTTACTCGAGTGGGATTTGGGTCACTGAAGCTTTCTTT
TRBJ2-3,.,.,TRBV7-2,CASSSGVWTDTQYF,TGTGCCAGCAGCTCCGGGGTGTGGACAGATACGCAGTATTTT
TRBJ2-5,.,TRBD2,TRBV7-9,CASSLVRASGSETQYF,TGTGCCAGCAGCTTAGTTAGGGCTAGCGGGAGCGAGACCCAGTACTTC
TRBJ2-5,.,.,TRBV11-1,CASSFGETQYF,TGTGCCAGCAGCTTCGGAGAGACCCAGTACTTC
TRBJ2-7,.,.,TRBV6-5,CASSERYEQYF,TGTGCCAGCAGTGAAAGGTACGAGCAGTACTTC
TRBJ2-3,.,TRBD2,TRBV4-2,CASSQEVGGWADTQYF,TGTGCCAGCAGCCAAGAGGTCGGGGGGTGGGCGGATACGCAGTATTTT
TRBJ2-7,.,.,TRBV27,CASSFSLNMFSYEQYF,TGTGCCAGCAGTTTCTCCCTGAACATGTTCTCCTACGAGCAGTACTTC
TRBJ2-7,.,TRBD1,TRBV10-3,CATGTGGIDEQYF,TGTGCCACGGGGACAGGGGGGATCGACGAGCAGTACTTC
TRBJ1-4,.,.,TRBV6-4,CASTLPRRVTWSEKLFF,TGTGCCAGCACCCTCCCGCGACGGGTCACCTGGAGTGAAAAACTGTTTTTT
TRBJ2-5,.,.,TRBV5-6,CASSPGTWLQETQYF,TGTGCCAGCAGCCCCGGAACCTGGCTCCAAGAGACCCAGTACTTC
TRBJ2-2,.,TRBD2,TRBV30,CAWSVLAGATGELFF,TGTGCCTGGAGTGTATTAGCGGGGGCCACCGGGGAGCTGTTTTTT
TRBJ2-4,.,TRBD1,TRBV5-1,CASSLGGQGNIQYF,TGCGCCAGCAGCTTAGGGGGCCAGGGAAACATTCAGTACTTC
TRBJ2-1,.,.,TRBV4-3,CASSQDYGLYNEQFF,TGCGCCAGCAGCCAAGATTATGGACTATACAATGAGCAGTTCTTC
TRBJ2-5,.,.,TRBV2,CASSDTKYQETQYF,TGTGCCAGCAGTGATACAAAGTACCAAGAGACCCAGTACTTC
TRBJ2-3,.,TRBD1,TRBV4-3,CASSQQGGQGTDTQYF,TGCGCCAGCAGCCAACAGGGGGGACAGGGCACAGATACGCAGTATTTT
TRBJ2-1,.,TRBD2,TRBV27,CASSFHRRQGGLAGGQTTNEQFF,TGTGCCAGCAGTTTCCACCGACGACAGGGTGGACTAGCGGGGGGCCAGACGACCAATGAGCAGTTCTTC
TRBJ2-7,.,.,TRBV11-2,CASSPWDVARGSEQYF,TGTGCCAGCAGCCCATGGGACGTAGCCCGGGGTAGCGAGCAGTACTTC
TRBJ1-3,few,.,TRBV5-1,CASSPTGSSGNTIYF,TGCGCCAGCAGCCCCACAGGGAGCTCTGGAAACACCATATATTTT
TRBJ1-2,.,.,TRBV10-3,CAISDGAGRRPNYGYTF,TGTGCCATCAGCGACGGGGCAGGCCGTAGACCTAACTATGGCTACACCTTC